One T cell receptor (beta chain) is described in this entry. Here immunoSEQ multiplex PCR was the method, and the copy in TCRdb shows in-frame clones only, minus some. The sample yields more than 90,000 clones, roughly 80% seen once. The sample comes from a study of PD-1 blockade in mismatch repair-deficient tumors. Study-wide background: Enrolled about 2013-2017, patients had progressing, pretreated mismatch repair-deficient cancers of around 12 types.

Mismatch repair deficiency was confirmed in all patients, by PCR or immunohistochemistry. The sequences come from peripheral blood, collected 60 weeks after starting pembrolizumab. The clonotype was recovered from an adult with mismatch repair-deficient cancer.

CDR3 DNA sequence: TGTGCCAGCAGCTTAAACGCGAACACCATATATTTT. Its protein is CASSLNANTIYF. V and J are TRBV7-6 and TRBJ1-3; no definite D call. The V end lost 2 bases, the J end lost 7 bases, and 6 bases lay between the germline ends. CDR1 and CDR2 (germline): SGHVS, FNYEAQ. The CDR3 sequence is 12 residues long.